Listed here are 21 T cell receptor beta chains from one sample, sequenced in a study of blood T cell repertoires in COVID-19. The data were produced by immunoSEQ multiplex PCR, yet TCRdb's version contains in-frame clones alone and is incomplete. The sample has under 80,000 clones; around four fifths are singletons. Sequencing input: peripheral blood. All receptors come from a man between 65 and 85 years old with acute or convalescent COVID-19.

The gene calls are TRBV6-5 and TRBJ1-2; TRBD1 matches 7 bases. Trimming cost V 6 bases and J 5 bases; bases outside gene matches: 6. The CDR3 runs 13 residues. Germline-derived CDR1 and CDR2 are MNHEY and SVGAGI. The CDR3 DNA reads TGTGCCAGCAGAACTACAGGGGCTTATGGCTACACCTTC. As protein: CASRTTGAYGYTF.

CDR3 amino acids: CASSKDYGENIQYF. CDR3 nucleotide sequence: TGTGCCAGCAGTAAAGACTACGGGGAAAACATTCAGTACTTC. The chain has TRBV6-4 and TRBJ2-4; the D gene is possibly TRBD2 (5 bases). Germline V gene lookup returns CDR1 MRHNA and CDR2 SNTAGT. Trimming pared 5 bases from V and 5 bases from J, leaving 13 bases between. The CDR3 covers 14 residues.

The CDR3 DNA is TGTGCCACCAGTGCCTCCGGGGGAAACATTCAGTACTTC. Its translation: CATSASGGNIQYF. V and J are TRBV24-1 and TRBJ2-4, with D tentatively TRBD2 (6 bases). The germline V gene encodes CDR1 KGHDR and CDR2 SFDVKD. The CDR3 spans 13 residues. The V end was cut by 5 bases, the J end by 6 bases, with 10 bases between.

This rearrangement joins TRBV5-4 to TRBJ1-2, with 7 bases identical to TRBD1. Per the germline V gene, CDR1 is SGHNT and CDR2 is YYREEE (reference sequence). V lost 4 bases to trimming and J lost 3 bases; unmatched junction nucleotides: 9. The CDR3 consists of 15 residues. Written as DNA, the CDR3 is TGTGCCAGCAGCAACTTAGGGGGCGCTGACTATGGCTACACCTTC. It translates to CASSNLGGADYGYTF.

The J gene is TRBJ2-3, the V gene TRBV2, with 11 bases that match TRBD1. With V trimmed by 4 bases and J by 5 bases, 5 bases remained unmatched. Germline V CDR1 and CDR2: SNHLY, FYNNEI. The CDR3 covers 15 residues. The CDR3 DNA is TGTGCCAGCAGTGCTGAGGGGACAGGGGGAGATACGCAGTATTTT. This translates into CASSAEGTGGDTQYF.

V usage is TRBV18 and J usage is TRBJ1-1; 11 bases map to TRBD1. This CDR3 is built from 14 residues. The J segment lost 5 bases and the V segment lost 5 bases, leaving 4 bases of the junction unmatched. Germline V gene data show CDR1 as KGHSH and CDR2 as LQKENI. The CDR3 region is CASSSGQGGTEAFF. The CDR3 DNA is TGTGCCAGCTCATCGGGACAGGGGGGGACTGAAGCTTTCTTT.

This sequence joins TRBV3-1 (or the pseudogene TRBV3-2) and TRBJ1-1; D uncertain. This CDR3 region has 13 residues. CDR1 LGHDT and CDR2 YNNKEL come from the germline V gene (reference sequence). Between the trimmed V and J ends, which lost 2 bases and 1 base, there was a span of 5 bases. DNA of the CDR3: TGTGCCAGCAGCCAATTAGAGAACACTGAAGCTTTCTTT. Translation gives CASSQLENTEAFF.

The DNA of the CDR3 is TGTGCCAGCACCCCAGGGGGGCCTGGGGGCTACACCTTC. Its protein product is CASTPGGPGGYTF. The gene calls are TRBV2 and TRBJ1-2, with TRBD1 identical over 7 bases. J lost 8 bases, V lost 7 bases, and 10 bases had no gene match. The CDR3 extends over 13 amino acids. Germline CDR1 and CDR2: SNHLY and FYNNEI.

This clone was observed once. The CDR3 coding sequence is TGTGCCAGCAGTGTGGACAGGCTATATGACCGAAAGGGTATTCAGTACTTC. Residues: CASSVDRLYDRKGIQYF. The V gene is TRBV6-1, the J gene TRBJ2-4, with 7 bases aligning to TRBD1. CDR3 length: 17 residues. J was trimmed by 10 bases and V by 4 bases; bases with no gene match: 19. Germline V gene sequence: CDR1 MNHNS, CDR2 SASEGT.

This chain joins TRBV5-6 and TRBJ1-5; weak D call: TRBD1 (5 bases). The CDR3 is 15 amino acids. V lost 1 base and J 6 bases, leaving 14 bases between the germline ends. Germline V CDR1 and CDR2: SGHDT, YYEEEE. The DNA of the CDR3 is TGTGCCAGCAGCTTGTTCGACAGCCGAGGTCAGCCCCAGCATTTT. It translates to CASSLFDSRGQPQHF.

This chain connects TRBV5-1 to TRBJ1-5, with D possibly matching TRBD1 (6 bases). The V end was cut by 4 bases, the J end by 7 bases, with 15 bases between. Germline values: CDR1 SGHRS, CDR2 YFSETQ. The CDR3 is made up of 14 amino acids. The chain's CDR3 is CASSPNNQGQPQHF. The CDR3 DNA is TGCGCCAGCAGCCCTAACAACCAGGGGCAGCCCCAGCATTTT. The variable domain in full, with the rest retrieved from reference TRBV5-1 and TRBJ1-5, is KAGVTQTPRYLIKTRGQQVTLSCSPISGHRSVSWYQQTPGQGLQFLFEYFSETQRNKGNFPGRFSGRQFSNSRSEMNVSTLELGDSALYLCASSPNNQGQPQHFGDGTRLSIL.

This clone has just one count. This chain joins TRBV6-5 and TRBJ2-3; TRBD1 matches at 10 bases. The CDR3 spans 15 residues. Per the germline V gene, CDR1 is MNHEY and CDR2 is SVGAGI. J gave up 0 bases and V 7 bases, and 4 bases lay outside the gene matches. The CDR3 is CASTGDRGSTDTQYF. The CDR3 DNA reads TGTGCCAGCACTGGGGACAGGGGAAGCACAGATACGCAGTATTTT.

The chain couples TRBV5-1 to TRBJ2-1; D might be TRBD1 (6 bases). Trimming stripped 3 bases from V and 0 bases from J, with 13 bases between. Germline assignment: CDR1 SGHRS and CDR2 YFSETQ. The CDR3 has 16 amino acids. CDR3 nucleotides: TGCGCCAGCAGCTGGACCGGGACAAGCTCCTACAATGAGCAGTTCTTC. Translation: CASSWTGTSSYNEQFF.

The V gene is TRBV7-6, the J gene TRBJ2-3, with a weak D call TRBD2 (6 bases). CDR1 is SGHVS, CDR2 FNYEAQ, per germline. The germline V and J ends were trimmed by 3 bases and 2 bases, with 15 bases remaining between them. The CDR3 is 16 residues long. The CDR3: CASSLGGIGNTDTQYF. The CDR3 DNA is TGTGCCAGCAGCTTGGGGGGTATCGGGAACACAGATACGCAGTATTTT.

The CDR3 nucleotides are TGTGCCAGTAGTATAAGGGGACAGGGGAGCAATCAGCCCCAGCATTTT. This encodes CASSIRGQGSNQPQHF. The chain joins TRBV19 to TRBJ1-5, with TRBD1 matching 10 bases. The germline V gene encodes CDR1 LNHDA and CDR2 SQIVND (reference sequence). After removal of 2 bases from V and 1 base from J, the junction contained 2 bases not matched to a gene. This CDR3 has 16 residues.

This clone appeared a few times. The chain joins TRBV11-2 to TRBJ1-2, with D hard to call. Germline CDR1 reads SGHAT; CDR2 reads FQNNGV. The length of the CDR3 is 15 residues. Deletions cut 1 base from V and 2 bases from J, with 11 bases between. This CDR3 is CASSLVSRWNYGYTF. CDR3 DNA: TGTGCCAGCAGCTTAGTTAGCCGATGGAACTATGGCTACACCTTC.

V is TRBV5-1 and J is TRBJ2-5; no clear D gene. The V end was cut by 2 bases, the J end by 2 bases, with 7 bases between. The CDR3 spans 13 residues. The germline CDR1 and CDR2 sequences are SGHRS and YFSETQ. The DNA for the CDR3 is TGCGCCAGCAGCTTCGATAGTCAAGAGACCCAGTACTTC. This codes for CASSFDSQETQYF.

This sequence joins TRBV4-1 and TRBJ2-2; D is unclear. The CDR3 length is 14 residues. Trimming took off 5 bases at V and 1 base at J, with 8 bases between the two ends. Germline lookup yields CDR1 MGHRA and CDR2 YSYEKL. The CDR3 DNA reads as TGCGCCAGCAGCAAGAGAGTGAACACCGGGGAGCTGTTTTTT. This sequence encodes CASSKRVNTGELFF.

J is TRBJ1-5 and V is TRBV28, with D possibly matching TRBD1 (5 bases). The CDR3 spans 14 residues. Germline V gene sequence: CDR1 MDHEN, CDR2 SYDVKM. V was trimmed by 4 bases and J by 4 bases, leaving 11 bases between them. CDR3 loop: CASSSYRYNQPQHF. In DNA form, the CDR3 reads TGTGCCAGCAGTTCCTACAGGTATAATCAGCCCCAGCATTTT.

The rearrangement joins TRBV18 to TRBJ2-3, with D possibly matching TRBD1 (7 bases). From germline, CDR1 is KGHSH and CDR2 LQKENI. V dropped 3 bases and J dropped 2 bases, with 33 bases sitting between them. The CDR3 spans 22 residues. CDR3 amino acids: CASSPEGAPGQSKLLNTDTQYF. The DNA of the CDR3 is TGTGCCAGCTCACCGGAGGGAGCACCGGGACAGTCGAAACTATTAAACACAGATACGCAGTATTTT.

The chain uses TRBV19 and TRBJ1-6; 11 nucleotides agree with TRBD1. The CDR3 covers 16 residues. From germline, CDR1 is LNHDA and CDR2 SQIVND (reference sequence). V shed 3 bases and J 4 bases; nucleotides not matched to a gene: 2. For the CDR3, the DNA is TGTGCCAGTAGTATCGGGACAGGGGGGTATAATTCACCCCTCCACTTT. This gives the protein CASSIGTGGYNSPLHF.